One sample yielded the 26 T cell receptor beta chains listed below, sequenced in a study of T cell repertoires in cytomegalovirus infection. TCRdb analysed the reads with MiXCR anew, one entry per CDR3 protein. The data contain 510,000 or so distinct CDR3 sequences, approximately 25% of them seen just once; the ten biggest clones take up about 12%. Sequencing was performed on PBMCs. The receptors were sampled from a human donor in good health (CMV status not recorded). Some clones in this sample may be carry-over from other donors' samples.

The V and J genes are TRBV10-3 and TRBJ1-2; D ambiguous. Germline CDR1 ENHRY, CDR2 SYGVKD. The CDR3 is 14 amino acids. V dropped 7 bases and J dropped 0 bases, with 12 bases sitting between them. The CDR3 DNA sequence: TGTGCCATCAAGCGCGAGGCAGCTAACTATGGCTACACCTTC. It encodes CAIKREAANYGYTF.

This clonotype has only a few counts. The genes are TRBV7-2 and TRBJ1-3; D not resolved. Deletions cut 1 base from V and 7 bases from J, with 5 bases between. The CDR3 has 12 amino acids. Per germline, CDR1 SGHTA and CDR2 FQGNSA. The CDR3 sequence is CASSLERNTIYF. The CDR3 nucleotides read TGTGCCAGCAGCTTAGAACGCAACACCATATATTTT.

This clonotype has just a few counts. The chain joins TRBV20-1 to TRBJ1-1; D might be TRBD1 (5 bases). The CDR3 sequence is 13 residues long. V was pared by 3 bases and J by 4 bases, with 12 bases between. CDR1 DFQATT and CDR2 SNEGSKA come from the germline V gene (reference sequence). In DNA, the CDR3 is TGCAGTGCTAGGGGGCAAGGGACCACTGAAGCTTTCTTT. The encoded protein is CSARGQGTTEAFF.

The rearrangement links TRBV5-6 to TRBJ1-2; no clear D. This CDR3 comprises 15 residues. Germline V gene lookup returns CDR1 SGHDT and CDR2 YYEEEE. V lost 0 bases and J lost 0, with 9 bases in between. The CDR3 loop reads CASSLVAPSNYGYTF. The CDR3 DNA is TGTGCCAGCAGCTTGGTTGCTCCCTCTAACTATGGCTACACCTTC. Full variable domain (rest looked up from reference TRBV5-6 and TRBJ1-2): DAGVTQSPTHLIKTRGQQVTLRCSPKSGHDTVSWYQQALGQGPQFIFQYYEEEERQRGNFPDRFSGHQFPNYSSELNVNALLLGDSALYLCASSLVAPSNYGYTFGSGTRLTVV.

This clonotype was seen ten or more times. The chain employs TRBV28 and TRBJ2-1, with D possibly TRBD1 on 5 matching bases. CDR3 length equals 16 residues. Germline lookup yields CDR1 MDHEN and CDR2 SYDVKM. V lost 6 bases and J lost 7, with 22 bases in between. The CDR3, as DNA: TGTGCCAGCAGCTCCTACCAGGGTCCGGCCCTTAATGAGCAGTTCTTC. It translates to CASSSYQGPALNEQFF.

The chain joins TRBV20-1 to TRBJ1-1; weak D call: TRBD1 (5 bases). The CDR3 has 15 amino acids. Germline loops: CDR1 DFQATT, CDR2 SNEGSKA (reference sequence). The V end lost 3 bases, the J end lost 1 base, and 15 bases lay between the germline ends. CDR3 DNA sequence: TGCAGTGCTAGTAAATCAGGGACGACGAACACTGAAGCTTTCTTT. This codes for CSASKSGTTNTEAFF.

The rearrangement joins TRBV30 to TRBJ1-5; D uncertain. Trimming pared 1 base from V and 6 bases from J, leaving 10 bases between. The CDR3 runs to 13 residues. From germline, CDR1 is GTSNPN and CDR2 SVGIG (reference sequence). The CDR3 DNA reads TGTGCCTGGAGTGCCAAATGGCGTCAGCCCCAGCATTTT. Protein: CAWSAKWRQPQHF.

The gene calls are TRBV7-6 and TRBJ2-1; 7 bases map to TRBD2. The V and J ends lost 6 bases and 5 bases, in that order; junction bases with no gene match: 4. The V gene's germline CDR1 is SGHVS and CDR2 FNYEAQ. CDR3 size: 13 residues. CDR3 region: CASRGSGDNEQFF. The CDR3 coding sequence is TGTGCCAGCAGAGGGAGCGGGGACAATGAGCAGTTCTTC.

The chain links TRBV4-2 to TRBJ2-1; D gene uncertain. The CDR3 loop spans 11 amino acids. V dropped 3 bases and J dropped 5 bases, with 2 bases sitting between them. Per germline, CDR1 LGHNA and CDR2 YNFKEQ. CDR3 in DNA: TGTGCCAGCAGCCACCACAATGAGCAGTTCTTC. Translation: CASSHHNEQFF.

This rearrangement joins TRBV28 to TRBJ2-7; TRBD1 agrees at 8 bases. This CDR3 spans 15 amino acids. V trimming: 3 bases; J trimming: 2 bases; junction bases outside the gene matches: 6. CDR1 is MDHEN, CDR2 SYDVKM, per germline. As DNA, the CDR3 is TGTGCCAGCAGTTTGGAAGGACAGGGCACCTACGAGCAGTACTTC. The encoded protein is CASSLEGQGTYEQYF.

This clonotype was recorded many times. The genes are TRBV6-1 and TRBJ2-3; 10 nucleotides align to TRBD1. CDR1 is MNHNS and CDR2 is SASEGT in the germline V gene. The V segment lost 6 bases and the J segment 3 bases; nucleotides outside the gene matches: 6. The CDR3 sequence is 15 residues long. The CDR3 DNA follows: TGTGCCAGCAGGGAGCGGGACAGGGGAACAGATACGCAGTATTTT. Its protein product is CASRERDRGTDTQYF.

This chain joins TRBV6-1 and TRBJ1-1, with D hard to call. Germline lookup yields CDR1 MNHNS and CDR2 SASEGT. The V end lost 4 bases, the J end lost 4 bases, and 13 bases lay between the germline ends. The CDR3 consists of 14 residues. The CDR3 DNA is TGTGCCAGCAGTGCCCAGGTGTGGGGCACTGAAGCTTTCTTT. It is translated as CASSAQVWGTEAFF.

This clonotype was counted at least ten times. The chain has TRBV5-4 and TRBJ1-2; 8 bases match TRBD1. Germline assignment: CDR1 SGHNT and CDR2 YYREEE (reference sequence). The CDR3 runs 14 residues. J was trimmed by 4 bases and V by 2 bases; bases with no gene match: 4. As DNA, the CDR3 is TGTGCCAGCAGCTTCGGACAGGGTAGCTATGGCTACACCTTC. This translates into CASSFGQGSYGYTF.

This clonotype was counted many times. This rearrangement joins TRBV7-8 to TRBJ2-6, with TRBD1 matching 7 bases. CDR3 length: 17 amino acids. J lost 0 bases, V lost 2 bases, and 4 bases had no gene match. Germline CDR1 SGHVS, CDR2 FQNEAQ. The CDR3 sequence is CASSLRTGYSGANVLTF. CDR3 sequence (DNA): TGTGCCAGCAGCTTAAGGACAGGCTACTCTGGGGCCAACGTCCTGACTTTC.

This clonotype was detected many times. The chain carries TRBV7-8 and TRBJ1-2; 9 nucleotides line up with TRBD1. Trimming at V came to 8 bases and at J to 8 bases, leaving 15 bases not matched to a gene. Germline V gives CDR1 SGHVS, CDR2 FQNEAQ. This CDR3 is 15 amino acids long. In DNA, the CDR3 is TGTGCCAGCGGACAGGGGATAAGGAGAGTCGAGGGCTACACCTTC. Amino acids: CASGQGIRRVEGYTF.

V gene TRBV4-3 combines with J gene TRBJ2-5; 9 nucleotides align to TRBD2. Germline assignment: CDR1 LGHNA and CDR2 YSLEER. There are 16 residues in the CDR3. Trimming took 1 base from V and 5 from J; bases not matched to a gene: 8. CDR3 amino acids: CASSQGGRGRAETQYF. The CDR3 coding sequence is TGCGCCAGCAGCCAAGGAGGGCGCGGGAGGGCCGAGACCCAGTACTTC.

This clonotype appeared many times. The chain carries TRBV12-3 or TRBV12-4 and TRBJ2-1; no clear D. V was shortened by 6 bases and J by 8 bases, with 17 bases between the two germline ends. This CDR3 region has 14 residues. CDR3 DNA: TGTGCCAGCAGCCCATCCGGTCGGGTCTATGAGCAGTTCTTC. This encodes CASSPSGRVYEQFF.

The rearrangement joins TRBV5-3 to TRBJ2-7, with 10 positions matching TRBD1. TRBV5-3 qualifies as an ORF whose function is uncertain. The CDR3 length is 18 residues. The trim removed 8 bases at V and 0 bases at J, leaving 17 bases unmatched. CDR3 sequence (DNA): TGTGCCAGCAGCGGCCCTGACAGGGGGCTTAGTCCCTCCTACGAGCAGTACGTC. Its translation: CASSGPDRGLSPSYEQYV.

This chain uses TRBV20-1 with TRBJ1-6; 8 bases match TRBD1. The CDR3 is 15 amino acids. V dropped 1 base and J dropped 10; count of bases not matched to a gene: 9. CDR1 and CDR2 (germline): DFQATT, SNEGSKA (reference sequence). CDR3 bases: TGCAGTGCTAGAGCCTCGACAGGGGTGGAATCACCCCTCCACTTT. Its protein is CSARASTGVESPLHF.

This clonotype was recorded a few times. This chain joins TRBV12-3 or TRBV12-4 and TRBJ2-7, with 12 bases fitting TRBD2. Trimming took 6 bases from V and 3 from J; bases not matched to a gene: 6. The CDR3 has 15 amino acids. The CDR3 protein is CASSSGLAGLYEQYV. The CDR3 bases are TGTGCCAGCAGCTCAGGACTAGCGGGACTCTACGAGCAGTACGTC.

About this clonotype: The junction departs from the called germline gene at one end, perhaps through a read error. This sequence joins TRBV6-2 or TRBV6-3 and TRBJ2-1; weak D call: TRBD2 (5 bases). The CDR3 is 12 amino acids. Germline values: CDR1 MNHEY, CDR2 SVGEGT. CDR3 region: CASSYWVGEQLF. DNA of the CDR3: TGTGCCAGCAGTTACTGGGTGGGAGAGCAGCTCTTC.

As DNA, the CDR3 is TGTGCCAGCAGCTCAAGGACTAGCACGGGAGAGACCCAGTACTTC. It encodes CASSSRTSTGETQYF. The chain uses TRBV7-2 and TRBJ2-5, with 8 bases that match TRBD2. The V gene end was trimmed by 4 bases and the J gene end by 4 bases; junction bases not matched to a gene: 8. The CDR3 totals 15 residues. Germline-derived CDR1 and CDR2 are SGHTA and FQGNSA.

This chain joins TRBV6-2 or TRBV6-3 and TRBJ1-5; weak D call: TRBD1 (5 bases). Germline V CDR1 and CDR2: MNHEY, SVGEGT. The germline V and J ends were trimmed by 6 bases and 0 bases, with 15 bases remaining between them. This CDR3 has 16 residues. CDR3 protein: CASSHDRAYSNQPQHF. For the CDR3, the DNA is TGTGCCAGCAGCCATGACAGAGCTTATAGCAATCAGCCCCAGCATTTT.

This clonotype turned up a few times. The chain recombines TRBV14 with TRBJ2-1; the match to TRBD2 covers 8 bases. Trimming at V came to 3 bases and at J to 4 bases, leaving 11 bases not matched to a gene. Germline V gene sequence: CDR1 SGHDN, CDR2 FVKESK. This CDR3 comprises 17 residues. The CDR3 DNA follows: TGTGCCAGCAGCCACGTTCTGGGCGGGAGGATGTACAATGAGCAGTTCTTC. Amino acid sequence: CASSHVLGGRMYNEQFF.

The gene calls are TRBV7-8 and TRBJ1-5; D not resolved. Trimming stripped 4 bases from V and 2 bases from J, with 15 bases between. Germline CDR1 reads SGHVS; CDR2 reads FQNEAQ. The CDR3 totals 16 residues. In DNA, the CDR3 is TGTGCCAGCAGCTCCCCTGGGGAGATAGGCAATCAGCCCCAGCATTTT. Encoded protein: CASSSPGEIGNQPQHF.

In this sample, this clonotype turned up a few times. V and J are TRBV11-2 and TRBJ2-1; TRBD1 or TRBD2 may be the D gene (5 bases each). This CDR3 contains 14 residues. The germline V and J ends were trimmed by 2 bases and 9 bases, with 14 bases remaining between them. Looked up from germline, CDR1 is SGHAT and CDR2 is FQNNGV. CDR3 nucleotide sequence: TGTGCCAGCAGCTTATTGGGGGATCAGGGTGAGCAGTTCTTC. Amino acid sequence: CASSLLGDQGEQFF.